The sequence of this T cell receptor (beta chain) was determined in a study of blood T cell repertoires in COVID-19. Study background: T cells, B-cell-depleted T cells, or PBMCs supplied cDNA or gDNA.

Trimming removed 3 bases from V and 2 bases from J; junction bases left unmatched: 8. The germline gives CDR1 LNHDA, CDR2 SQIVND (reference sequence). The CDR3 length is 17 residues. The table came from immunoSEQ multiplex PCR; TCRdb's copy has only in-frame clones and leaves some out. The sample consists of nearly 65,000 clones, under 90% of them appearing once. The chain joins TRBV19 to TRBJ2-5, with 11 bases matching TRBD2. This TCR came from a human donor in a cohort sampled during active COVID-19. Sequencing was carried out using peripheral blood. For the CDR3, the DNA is TGTGCCAGTAGTATCACAGGGGGGACTAGCGGTCAAGAGACCCAGTACTTC. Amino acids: CASSITGGTSGQETQYF.